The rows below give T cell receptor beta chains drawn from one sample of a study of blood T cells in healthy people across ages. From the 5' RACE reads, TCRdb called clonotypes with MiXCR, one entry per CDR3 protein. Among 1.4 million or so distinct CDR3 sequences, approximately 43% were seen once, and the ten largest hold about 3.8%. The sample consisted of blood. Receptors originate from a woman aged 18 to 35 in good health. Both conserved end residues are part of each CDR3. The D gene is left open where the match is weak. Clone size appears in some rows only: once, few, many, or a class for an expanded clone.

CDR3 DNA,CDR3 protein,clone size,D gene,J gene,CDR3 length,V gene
TGTGCCATAGCCAACCTAGGGACAGGGGGCTTGGACTATGGCCACACCTTC,CAIANLGTGGLDYGHTF,-,TRBD1,TRBJ1-2,17,TRBV10-3
TGCGCCAGCAGCTTCCAAGCAGTAGCGGGGGACACAGATACGCAGTATTTT,CASSFQAVAGDTDTQYF,-,TRBD2,TRBJ2-3,17,TRBV5-1
TGTGCCAGCAGCCAAGAAGCTCCGGACACTGAAGCTTTCTTT,CASSQEAPDTEAFF,-,-,TRBJ1-1,14,TRBV3-1
TGCAGTGCTAGAGATTTGCATAGCGGGAGGGTAATCACAGATACGCAGTATTTT,CSARDLHSGRVITDTQYF,-,TRBD2,TRBJ2-3,18,TRBV20-1
TGCAGCGCCCAACACTCAGGGGGCGGCTACACCTTC,CSAQHSGGGYTF,-,TRBD1,TRBJ1-2,12,TRBV29-1
TGCGCCAGCAGCTGGACAGGTCAATGGCCACCCACCGGGGAGCTGTTTTTT,CASSWTGQWPPTGELFF,-,TRBD1,TRBJ2-2,17,TRBV5-1
TGCGCCAGCAGGGCGATAGCGGGAGGGTACTACAATGAGCAGTTCTTC,CASRAIAGGYYNEQFF,-,TRBD2,TRBJ2-1,16,TRBV5-1
TGTGCCAGCAGCTGGCTGGGGGGCTGGGAAGCTTTCTTT,CASSWLGGWEAFF,-,-,TRBJ1-1,13,TRBV7-2
TGCGCCAGCAGGTTACAGGACTTTAATCAGCCCCAGCATTTT,CASRLQDFNQPQHF,-,-,TRBJ1-5,14,TRBV5-1
TGTGCCATCAGTGAGAACGGGGCGGATAATTCACCCCTCCACTTT,CAISENGADNSPLHF,few,-,TRBJ1-6,15,TRBV10-3
TGTGCCAGCAGCTTAGGCCAGAGAGAGAATCAGCCCCAGCATTTT,CASSLGQRENQPQHF,-,-,TRBJ1-5,15,TRBV7-9
TGTGCCAGCCTAAGGGCCAACCAAGCTTTCTTT,CASLRANQAFF,-,-,TRBJ1-1,11,TRBV12-3/TRBV12-4
TGCAGTGCGAGACCGGGACTAGCGGGAGCTCACAATGAGCAGTTCTTC,CSARPGLAGAHNEQFF,few,TRBD2,TRBJ2-1,16,TRBV20-1
TGCGCCAGCAGCTTGCCTAGCGGAGACTCCTACAATGAGCAGTTCTTC,CASSLPSGDSYNEQFF,-,TRBD2,TRBJ2-1,16,TRBV5-1
TGTGCCAGCAGCTTGGAGGCTAGCGGGACATCCCCGACCCAGTACTTC,CASSLEASGTSPTQYF,-,TRBD2,TRBJ2-5,16,TRBV5-6
TGTGCCAGCAGTTTGCACAGGGCAGGGTACGAGCAGTACTTC,CASSLHRAGYEQYF,-,-,TRBJ2-7,14,TRBV27
TGTGCCATCAGTGAGGCCATGGGTGTTTGGGCCAAAATTCAGTACTTC,CAISEAMGVWAKIQYF,few,-,TRBJ2-4,16,TRBV10-3
TGTGCCACGGCTGCGGGCAGAGCCTACGAGCAGTACTTC,CATAAGRAYEQYF,once,-,TRBJ2-7,13,TRBV27
TGCAGCGCCGCGGGAGAAAACTATGGCTACACCTTC,CSAAGENYGYTF,-,-,TRBJ1-2,12,TRBV29-1
TGCAGTGCTTTTCGACAGTATGAGCAGTTCTTC,CSAFRQYEQFF,few,-,TRBJ2-1,11,TRBV20-1
TGTGCCAGCAGCCAAGAGTTGAGGGGCGCCCCCGCGTACGAGCAGTACTTC,CASSQELRGAPAYEQYF,-,-,TRBJ2-7,17,TRBV3-1